These 10 T cell receptor beta chains originate from one sample sequenced in a study of cytomegalovirus exposure and HLA in healthy donors. Primers for the PCR totalled 60 Vbeta and 13 Jbeta. Libraries were prepared by immunoSEQ multiplex PCR; TCRdb keeps only in-frame clonotypes and omits some of them. Here the sample table reports more than 85,000 clones. Source material: PBMCs. The receptors derive from a girl aged 10 to 17 in good health and CMV-seropositive.

V gene TRBV9 combines with J gene TRBJ2-1, with 13 nucleotides matching TRBD2. This CDR3 is built from 15 residues. V lost 4 bases to trimming and J lost 9 bases; unmatched junction nucleotides: 7. The V gene's germline CDR1 is SGDLS and CDR2 YYNGEE. Here the CDR3 DNA reads TGTGCCAGCAGCCTAACTAGCGGGGGGGGAGTTGAGCAGTTCTTC. Translated: CASSLTSGGGVEQFF.

The rearrangement joins TRBV7-9 to TRBJ1-4, with TRBD1 matching over 8 bases. Germline CDR1 and CDR2: SEHNR and FQNEAQ (reference sequence). The CDR3 extends over 16 amino acids. The ends lost 4 bases at V and 3 bases at J; junction bases unmatched: 7. The CDR3 nucleotides read TGTGCCAGCAGCTCCGGGGACAGGAGGGCTAATGAAAAACTGTTTTTT. Its protein product is CASSSGDRRANEKLFF.

The rearrangement joins TRBV2 to TRBJ2-7; D is ambiguous. Germline lookup yields CDR1 SNHLY and CDR2 FYNNEI. The length of the CDR3 is 12 residues. Trimming shortened V by 3 bases and J by 3 bases, and 6 bases separated the two germline ends. The CDR3 loop reads CASSDSSYEQYF. The CDR3 DNA reads as TGTGCCAGCAGTGATAGCAGCTACGAGCAGTACTTC.

The CDR3 DNA reads as TGTGCCAGCAGTGACCAAGCGGGGGCATTAGCAGATACGCAGTATTTT. Its translation is CASSDQAGALADTQYF. The chain joins TRBV6-1 to TRBJ2-3; 8 bases map to TRBD2. This CDR3 comprises 16 residues. CDR1 is MNHNS, CDR2 SASEGT, per germline. With 3 bases clipped from V and 4 bases from J, the junction kept 9 bases outside the gene matches.

V and J are TRBV7-6 and TRBJ1-1; D remains ambiguous. Deletions cut 2 bases from V and 3 bases from J, with 7 bases between. The CDR3 sequence is 13 residues long. Germline V gene sequence: CDR1 SGHVS, CDR2 FNYEAQ. The CDR3 DNA reads TGTGCCAGCAGCTTACAGGAACACACTGAAGCTTTCTTT. Translated, it gives CASSLQEHTEAFF.

The rearrangement uses TRBV10-3 and TRBJ1-1, with 10 bases matching TRBD1. This CDR3 is 14 amino acids long. Germline CDR1 is ENHRY and CDR2 is SYGVKD. Germline trimming cut 8 bases from V and 1 base from J; bases unmatched to any gene: 4. The CDR3 sequence: CAIGDRGRNTEAFF. The CDR3 DNA follows: TGTGCCATCGGGGACAGGGGTAGGAACACTGAAGCTTTCTTT.

The gene calls are TRBV4-1 and TRBJ1-6; TRBD1 matches 7 bases. Trimming cost V 4 bases and J 7 bases; bases outside gene matches: 7. Germline values: CDR1 MGHRA, CDR2 YSYEKL. The CDR3 has 15 residues. CDR3 DNA: TGCGCCAGCAGCCTTGGACAGGCTATCAATTCACCCCTCCACTTT. This gives the protein CASSLGQAINSPLHF.

The V call is TRBV9, the J call TRBJ2-5; D is unresolved. From germline, CDR1 is SGDLS and CDR2 YYNGEE. The CDR3 sequence is 14 residues long. The V gene lost 0 bases and the J gene lost 5 bases, with 11 bases spanning the gap. CDR3 loop: CASSVDVLRETQYF. CDR3 in DNA: TGTGCCAGCAGCGTAGACGTGCTGCGGGAGACCCAGTACTTC.

The chain joins TRBV6-5 to TRBJ2-5; tentative D call: TRBD1 (5 bases). Germline-derived CDR1 and CDR2 are MNHEY and SVGAGI. Trimming shortened V by 4 bases and J by 5 bases, and 11 bases separated the two germline ends. The CDR3 runs to 13 residues. The CDR3 DNA sequence: TGTGCCAGCAGTTTTCAGGGTAGCGAGACCCAGTACTTC. Encoded protein: CASSFQGSETQYF.

This rearrangement joins TRBV4-3 to TRBJ2-7, with 7 nucleotides matching TRBD2. CDR1 is LGHNA, CDR2 YSLEER, per germline. The trim removed 0 bases at V and 3 bases at J, leaving 5 bases unmatched. The CDR3 contains 15 residues. The CDR3: CASSQDWGGLYEQYF. The DNA of the CDR3 is TGCGCCAGCAGCCAAGACTGGGGAGGGCTCTACGAGCAGTACTTC.